What follows describes a single T cell receptor (beta chain). This specimen belongs to a study of STAT5B mutations in CD4+ large granular lymphocyte leukemia. V lost 3 bases to trimming and J lost 0 bases, with 6 bases between them. The CDR3 contains 13 residues. CDR1 is SQVTM and CDR2 is ANQGSEA in the germline V gene. Sequencing was performed with immunoSEQ multiplex PCR; in TCRdb, only in-frame clones are kept and a portion is missing. The sample holds 34,000 or so clones, 85% seen once. This clonotype originated in a human donor in good health. The chain recombines TRBV29-1 with TRBJ2-1; D unresolved. Input material: CD4+ T cells from blood buffy coats. The CDR3 is CSVDPSSYNEQFF. Here the CDR3 DNA reads TGCAGCGTTGACCCAAGCTCCTACAATGAGCAGTTCTTC.